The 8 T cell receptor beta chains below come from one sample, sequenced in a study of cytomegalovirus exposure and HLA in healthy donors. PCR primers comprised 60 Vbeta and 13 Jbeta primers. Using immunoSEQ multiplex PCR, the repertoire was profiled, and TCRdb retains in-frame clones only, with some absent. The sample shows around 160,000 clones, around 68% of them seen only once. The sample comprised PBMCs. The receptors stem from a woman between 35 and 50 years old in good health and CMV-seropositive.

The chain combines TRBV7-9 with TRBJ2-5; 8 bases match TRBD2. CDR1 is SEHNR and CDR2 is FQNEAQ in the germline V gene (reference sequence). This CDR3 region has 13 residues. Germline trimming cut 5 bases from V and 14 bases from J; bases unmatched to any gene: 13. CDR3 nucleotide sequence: TGTGCCAGCAGCCACCCGGGGGGGACTGACCTTTACTTC. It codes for CASSHPGGTDLYF.

The CDR3 reads CASSGTSVTAEAFF. The CDR3 nucleotides are TGTGCCAGCAGTGGGACGTCCGTGACAGCTGAAGCTTTCTTT. This chain links TRBV25-1 with TRBJ1-1, with D possibly TRBD1 on 5 matching bases. V was clipped by 4 bases and J by 6 bases, with 15 bases between them. CDR1 and CDR2 from the germline V gene are MGHDK and SYGVNS. The length of the CDR3 is 14 residues.

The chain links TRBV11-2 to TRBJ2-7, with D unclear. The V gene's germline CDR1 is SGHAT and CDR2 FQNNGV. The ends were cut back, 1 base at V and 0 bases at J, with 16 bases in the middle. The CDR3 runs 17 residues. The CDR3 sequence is CASSLALAYPSSYEQYF. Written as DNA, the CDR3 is TGTGCCAGCAGCTTAGCACTCGCCTACCCTAGCTCCTACGAGCAGTACTTC.

CDR3: CASSLGGGGNTIYF. DNA for the CDR3: TGTGCCAGCAGCTTGGGAGGTGGTGGAAACACCATATATTTT. The chain employs TRBV5-6 and TRBJ1-3, with unresolved D. CDR1 is SGHDT, CDR2 YYEEEE, per germline. The CDR3 totals 14 residues. Trimming shortened V by 0 bases and J by 3 bases, and 7 bases separated the two germline ends.

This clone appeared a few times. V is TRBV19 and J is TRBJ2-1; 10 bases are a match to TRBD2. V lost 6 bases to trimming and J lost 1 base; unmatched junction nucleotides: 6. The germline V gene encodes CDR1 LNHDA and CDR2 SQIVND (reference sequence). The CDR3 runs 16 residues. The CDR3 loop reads CASRASGSTSYNEQFF. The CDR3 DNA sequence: TGTGCCAGTAGGGCTAGCGGGAGCACTTCCTACAATGAGCAGTTCTTC.

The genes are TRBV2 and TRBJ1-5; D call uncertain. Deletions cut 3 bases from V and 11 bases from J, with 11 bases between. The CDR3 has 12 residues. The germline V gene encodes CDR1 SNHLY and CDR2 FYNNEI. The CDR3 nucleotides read TGTGCCAGCAGTGAGCGGCCCCGGGCCCAGCATTTT. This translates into CASSERPRAQHF.

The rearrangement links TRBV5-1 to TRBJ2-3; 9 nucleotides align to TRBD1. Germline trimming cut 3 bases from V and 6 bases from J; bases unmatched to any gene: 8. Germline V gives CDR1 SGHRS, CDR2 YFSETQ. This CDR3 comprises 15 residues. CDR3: CASSWQGQGFDTQYF. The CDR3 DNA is TGCGCCAGCAGCTGGCAGGGACAGGGTTTTGATACGCAGTATTTT.

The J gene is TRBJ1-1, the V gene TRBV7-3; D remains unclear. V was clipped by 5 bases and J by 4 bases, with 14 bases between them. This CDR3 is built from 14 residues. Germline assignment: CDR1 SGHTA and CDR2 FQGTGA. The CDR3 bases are TGTGCCAGCAGCCAGGACGGGAGCGCCACTGAAGCTTTCTTT. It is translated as CASSQDGSATEAFF.